Listed here are 27 T cell receptor beta chains from one sample, sequenced in a study of glioma-infiltrating T cells after dendritic cell vaccination. Method: immunoSEQ multiplex PCR; TCRdb's copy keeps in-frame clones and lacks some. The sample lists about 50,000 clones, around 91% occurring once. This sample's time point: after dendritic cell vaccination, including at tumor progression/relapse. The sample here was blood, taken after dendritic cell vaccination. The receptor source for this set is a human donor with glioblastoma.

This clone has just one count. The chain recombines TRBV28 with TRBJ2-7; 7 nucleotides line up with TRBD1. CDR3 length equals 18 residues. Germline V gene sequence: CDR1 MDHEN, CDR2 SYDVKM. The V gene end was trimmed by 4 bases and the J gene end by 3 bases; junction bases not matched to a gene: 18. The chain's CDR3 is CASSSPGKGQRTLYEQYF. The DNA for the CDR3 is TGTGCCAGCAGTTCCCCCGGTAAGGGACAGCGGACACTCTACGAGCAGTACTTC.

CDR3 sequence reads: CASSEETSGKYNEQFF. The CDR3 DNA reads as TGTGCCAGCAGTGAAGAGACTAGCGGGAAGTACAATGAGCAGTTCTTC. The chain recombines TRBV6-1 with TRBJ2-1; 11 nucleotides align to TRBD2. There are 16 residues in the CDR3. The V gene's germline CDR1 is MNHNS and CDR2 SASEGT. V dropped 1 base and J dropped 4; count of bases not matched to a gene: 3.

This chain links TRBV4-1 with TRBJ2-3; TRBD2 matches at 11 bases. CDR1 is MGHRA, CDR2 YSYEKL, per germline. With 2 bases clipped from V and 2 bases from J, the junction kept 6 bases outside the gene matches. CDR3 length: 17 residues. The CDR3 is CASSQSSGRVHTDTQYF. As DNA, the CDR3 is TGCGCCAGCAGCCAAAGTAGCGGGAGGGTCCACACAGATACGCAGTATTTT.

J is TRBJ2-1 and V is TRBV18; D call uncertain. Trimming took off 3 bases at V and 7 bases at J, with 7 bases between the two ends. The CDR3 length is 12 residues. CDR1 is KGHSH, CDR2 LQKENI, per germline. In DNA form, the CDR3 reads TGTGCCAGCTCACCCGGAGCGAATGAGCAGTTCTTC. Amino acids: CASSPGANEQFF. Full variable domain (remainder filled in from reference TRBV18 and TRBJ2-1): NAGVMQNPRHLVRRRGQEARLRCSPMKGHSHVYWYRQLPEEGLKFMVYLQKENIIDESGMPKERFSAEFPKEGPSILRIQQVVRGDSAAYFCASSPGANEQFFGPGTRLTVL.

This clone was observed once. V gene TRBV6-1 combines with J gene TRBJ2-6; D is unclear. The germline gives CDR1 MNHNS, CDR2 SASEGT. This CDR3 is 15 amino acids long. The germline V and J ends were trimmed by 0 bases and 4 bases, with 7 bases remaining between them. The CDR3 region is CASSEAPTGANVLTF. CDR3 sequence (DNA): TGTGCCAGCAGTGAAGCCCCGACAGGGGCCAACGTCCTGACTTTC.

The V and J genes are TRBV2 and TRBJ2-7; possibly TRBD2 for D (6 bases). V was trimmed by 7 bases and J by 7 bases, leaving 29 bases between them. CDR1 is SNHLY and CDR2 is FYNNEI in the germline V gene. The CDR3 consists of 17 residues. The CDR3 DNA sequence: TGTGCCAGCACCCTCCCAAGGGGTGGGACGGGGGTCAGGGAGCAGTACTTC. It specifies CASTLPRGGTGVREQYF.

The chain joins TRBV29-1 to TRBJ1-2; D may be TRBD1 (6 bases). Germline-derived CDR1 and CDR2 are SQVTM and ANQGSEA. Deletions cut 4 bases from V and 7 bases from J, with 19 bases between. This CDR3 spans 14 amino acids. CDR3 region: CSVGPGGAISGYTF. CDR3 nucleotide sequence: TGCAGCGTTGGACCGGGGGGCGCGATTTCTGGCTACACCTTC.

V is TRBV7-2 and J is TRBJ1-2; D is ambiguous. The CDR3 covers 12 residues. Germline assignment: CDR1 SGHTA and CDR2 FQGNSA. Trimming took off 2 bases at V and 3 bases at J, with 4 bases between the two ends. The CDR3 region has the DNA TGTGCCAGCAGCTTACAGGACTATGGCTACACCTTC. Translation gives CASSLQDYGYTF.

The V and J genes are TRBV7-8 and TRBJ1-5; 7 nucleotides align to TRBD1. The CDR3 is made up of 14 amino acids. Germline CDR1 SGHVS, CDR2 FQNEAQ. After removal of 1 base from V and 11 bases from J, the junction contained 8 bases not matched to a gene. CDR3 residues: CASSLGAGGSAQHF. In nucleotides, the CDR3 is TGTGCCAGCAGCTTAGGGGCAGGGGGATCAGCCCAGCATTTT.

The chain employs TRBV14 and TRBJ2-1; 8 nucleotides agree with TRBD2. This CDR3 has 17 residues. V dropped 4 bases and J dropped 0; count of bases not matched to a gene: 8. Germline V gene lookup returns CDR1 SGHDN and CDR2 FVKESK. CDR3 loop: CASSPGTSGGSYNEQFF. The CDR3, as DNA: TGTGCCAGCAGCCCCGGGACTAGTGGGGGCTCCTACAATGAGCAGTTCTTC.

The chain is built from TRBV10-3 and TRBJ1-1; a possible D gene is TRBD1 (5 bases). The V gene lost 10 bases and the J gene lost 1 base, with 16 bases spanning the gap. This CDR3 is built from 14 residues. Germline lookup yields CDR1 ENHRY and CDR2 SYGVKD. CDR3 loop: CATKSGVENTEAFF. Here the CDR3 DNA reads TGTGCCACCAAATCGGGGGTTGAGAACACTGAAGCTTTCTTT.

The rearrangement links TRBV5-4 to TRBJ1-2; D gene uncertain. Germline-derived CDR1 and CDR2 are SGHNT and YYREEE (reference sequence). Trimming removed 0 bases at V and 6 bases at J, with 3 bases between. CDR3 length: 11 residues. The CDR3 here is CASSLEHGYTF. The CDR3 nucleotides are TGTGCCAGCAGCTTGGAGCATGGCTACACCTTC.

The chain links TRBV5-1 to TRBJ2-7, with 12 nucleotides matching TRBD2. V trimming: 0 bases; J trimming: 7 bases; junction bases outside the gene matches: 8. Looked up from germline, CDR1 is SGHRS and CDR2 is YFSETQ. The length of the CDR3 is 16 residues. CDR3 protein: CASSLEVTSGSGEQYF. For the CDR3, the DNA is TGCGCCAGCAGCTTGGAAGTGACTAGCGGGAGTGGTGAGCAGTACTTC.

This chain uses TRBV4-2 with TRBJ2-7; 10 bases map to TRBD2. The CDR3 is 16 residues long. Trimming removed 4 bases from V and 3 bases from J; junction bases left unmatched: 9. Germline lookup yields CDR1 LGHNA and CDR2 YNFKEQ. CDR3 in amino acids: CASSRAGLAGDYEQYF. CDR3 nucleotides: TGTGCCAGCAGCCGAGCAGGGCTAGCGGGGGACTACGAGCAGTACTTC.

A note on this clone: The sample carries other DNA sequences with the same CDR3. The chain's CDR3 is CASSTSGSTDTQYF. Here the CDR3 DNA reads TGTGCCAGCAGTACTAGCGGGAGCACAGATACGCAGTATTTT. The gene calls are TRBV9 and TRBJ2-3, with 9 positions matching TRBD2. CDR3 length: 14 amino acids. CDR1 is SGDLS, CDR2 YYNGEE, per germline. Trimming took 5 bases from V and 0 from J; bases not matched to a gene: 1.

J is TRBJ1-1 and V is TRBV15; D call uncertain. The germline gives CDR1 LNHNV, CDR2 YYDKDF (reference sequence). The V and J ends lost 0 bases and 5 bases respectively, with 10 bases between them. This CDR3 has 14 residues. CDR3 residues: CATSRDSGVTEAFF. The CDR3 DNA reads as TGTGCCACCAGCAGAGATTCCGGGGTTACTGAAGCTTTCTTT.

The J gene is TRBJ2-3, the V gene TRBV2; TRBD1 is a possible D gene (5 bases). The CDR3 sequence is 14 residues long. Germline CDR1 reads SNHLY; CDR2 reads FYNNEI. Trimming left V 7 bases short and J 5 bases short, with 16 bases between. The CDR3, as DNA: TGTGCCAGCACTCCGGGCAGGGTCAAAGATACGCAGTATTTT. This sequence encodes CASTPGRVKDTQYF.

The genes are TRBV10-2 and TRBJ2-5; 10 positions match TRBD2. J was trimmed by 11 bases and V by 6 bases; bases with no gene match: 18. Germline CDR1 WSHSY, CDR2 SAAADI. CDR3 length equals 16 residues. The DNA for the CDR3 is TGCGCCAGCAGCGAATTGGGTCTAGCGGGAGTTAAAGGGCAGTACTTC. This translates into CASSELGLAGVKGQYF.

This chain connects TRBV2 to TRBJ2-1; D is possibly TRBD2 (5 bases). Trimming shortened V by 6 bases and J by 6 bases, and 9 bases separated the two germline ends. The CDR3 loop spans 12 amino acids. CDR1 is SNHLY, CDR2 FYNNEI, per germline. CDR3 sequence: CASSRGVNEQFF. CDR3 nucleotide sequence: TGTGCCAGCAGCCGGGGAGTCAATGAGCAGTTCTTC.

CDR3 DNA: TGTGCCAGCAGCTTCGGACAGGGCACAGATACGCAGTATTTT. Protein: CASSFGQGTDTQYF. V gene TRBV5-4 combines with J gene TRBJ2-3, with 7 bases matching TRBD1. Trimming took 2 bases from V and 1 from J; bases not matched to a gene: 1. The CDR3 sequence is 14 residues long. The germline gives CDR1 SGHNT, CDR2 YYREEE (reference sequence). Looking up the rest from reference TRBV5-4 and TRBJ2-3 gives the full variable domain: ETGVTQSPTHLIKTRGQQVTLRCSSQSGHNTVSWYQQALGQGPQFIFQYYREEENGRGNFPPRFSGLQFPNYSSELNVNALELDDSALYLCASSFGQGTDTQYFGPGTRLTVL.

The chain links TRBV29-1 to TRBJ2-1; possible D gene TRBD1, 8 bases. This CDR3 comprises 15 residues. Trimming removed 6 bases at V and 4 bases at J, with 19 bases between. Germline values: CDR1 SQVTM, CDR2 ANQGSEA. This CDR3 is CSVQGASGLYNEQFF. For the CDR3, the DNA is TGCAGCGTCCAGGGGGCTAGCGGTCTGTACAATGAGCAGTTCTTC.

This CDR3 reads CASSEALTRVSYEQYF. CDR3 nucleotide sequence: TGTGCCAGCAGTGAAGCATTAACGCGGGTCTCCTACGAGCAGTACTTC. V usage is TRBV6-1 and J usage is TRBJ2-7, with D possibly matching TRBD2 (5 bases). Germline loops: CDR1 MNHNS, CDR2 SASEGT. Trimming left V 0 bases short and J 0 bases short, with 12 bases between. The CDR3 runs 16 residues.

The rearrangement links TRBV10-3 to TRBJ2-1; TRBD1 agrees at 7 bases. V gave up 10 bases and J gave up 4 bases; unmatched junction bases: 10. This CDR3 spans 14 amino acids. Germline loops: CDR1 ENHRY, CDR2 SYGVKD. The DNA for the CDR3 is TGTGCCACCAGGGGTCAGGGACAGTACAATGAGCAGTTCTTC. Translated: CATRGQGQYNEQFF.

The V gene is TRBV7-9, the J gene TRBJ2-7; tentative D call: TRBD2 (7 bases). Looked up from germline, CDR1 is SEHNR and CDR2 is FQNEAQ (reference sequence). This CDR3 region has 15 residues. Trimming took off 6 bases at V and 6 bases at J, with 21 bases between the two ends. The CDR3 DNA sequence: TGTGCCAGCAGTGGGACATCCGGGACTAACCCCGAGCAGTACTTC. Translated, it gives CASSGTSGTNPEQYF.

The chain has TRBV5-1 and TRBJ1-1; TRBD1 is a possible D gene (5 bases). The CDR3 length is 15 residues. Germline loops: CDR1 SGHRS, CDR2 YFSETQ. Trimming took off 0 bases at V and 0 bases at J, with 9 bases between the two ends. DNA of the CDR3: TGCGCCAGCAGCTTGGCCGGGGGAATGAACACTGAAGCTTTCTTT. Protein sequence: CASSLAGGMNTEAFF. The entire variable domain, with the rest obtained from reference TRBV5-1 and TRBJ1-1, is as follows: KAGVTQTPRYLIKTRGQQVTLSCSPISGHRSVSWYQQTPGQGLQFLFEYFSETQRNKGNFPGRFSGRQFSNSRSEMNVSTLELGDSALYLCASSLAGGMNTEAFFGQGTRLTVV.

This chain connects TRBV19 to TRBJ2-7, with D possibly TRBD2 on 6 matching bases. V was pared by 11 bases and J by 1 base, with 24 bases between. Germline CDR1 reads LNHDA; CDR2 reads SQIVND (reference sequence). This CDR3 is 16 amino acids long. The CDR3 DNA reads TGTGCCGGGCGGCGGGGTCCCTTTTCCCTATCCTACGAGCAGTACTTC. Amino acid sequence: CAGRRGPFSLSYEQYF.

This CDR3 is CASSQDYRGGYTF. In nucleotides, the CDR3 is TGTGCCAGCAGCCAAGATTATAGGGGTGGCTACACCTTC. The V and J genes are TRBV14 and TRBJ1-2; a weak D match, TRBD1 (5 bases). Trimming pared 0 bases from V and 7 bases from J, leaving 9 bases between. The CDR3 covers 13 residues. Per the germline V gene, CDR1 is SGHDN and CDR2 is FVKESK.